This T cell receptor beta chain came from a study of cytomegalovirus exposure and HLA in healthy donors. This clone was detected only a few times. What it binds is not known. The CDR3 extends over 14 amino acids. The V gene's germline CDR1 is MNHNY and CDR2 SVGAGI (reference sequence). V gave up 2 bases and J gave up 5 bases, with 9 bases separating them. General study results and limits: A later analysis revealed that TCR association rates differed between HLA loci, peaking at DRB1 and bottoming out at HLA-C. A prior analysis recorded that most TCR beta V segments were productive about 87% or about 30% of the time. Later analysis demonstrated an association between a missense DCLRE1C variant and TCR beta V- and J-gene trimming. Rarity held for most TCR sequences, but there were some public TCRs that occurred in many donors.

Amplification used 60 Vbeta primers and 13 Jbeta primers. The data were produced by immunoSEQ multiplex PCR, yet TCRdb's version contains in-frame clones alone and is incomplete. The table has more than 95,000 clones, about 81% seen once; the top ten hold under 1.5%. V and J are TRBV6-6 and TRBJ1-4; D may be TRBD1 (5 bases). The specimen was PBMCs. This clonotype originated in a man aged 25 to 40 in good health and CMV-seronegative. The CDR3 coding sequence is TGTGCCAGCAGTTACCCAGGGTCCAATGAAAAACTGTTTTTT. Protein product: CASSYPGSNEKLFF.